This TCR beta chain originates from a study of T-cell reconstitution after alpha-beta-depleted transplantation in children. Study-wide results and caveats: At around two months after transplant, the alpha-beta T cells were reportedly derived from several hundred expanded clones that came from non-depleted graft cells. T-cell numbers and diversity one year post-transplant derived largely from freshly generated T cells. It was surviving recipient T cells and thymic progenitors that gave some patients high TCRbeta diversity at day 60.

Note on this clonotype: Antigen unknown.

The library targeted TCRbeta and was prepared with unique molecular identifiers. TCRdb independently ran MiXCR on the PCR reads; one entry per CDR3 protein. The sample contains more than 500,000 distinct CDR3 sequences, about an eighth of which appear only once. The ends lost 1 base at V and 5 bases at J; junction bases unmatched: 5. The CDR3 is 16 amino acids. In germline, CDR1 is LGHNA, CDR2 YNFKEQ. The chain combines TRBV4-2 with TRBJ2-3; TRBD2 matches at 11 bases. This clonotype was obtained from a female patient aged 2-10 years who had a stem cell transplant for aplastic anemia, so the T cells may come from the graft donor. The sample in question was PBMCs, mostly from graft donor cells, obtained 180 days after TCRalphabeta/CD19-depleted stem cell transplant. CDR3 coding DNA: TGTGCCAGCAGCCAAGTCGGTCTAGCGGGAGGAGATACGCAGTATTTT. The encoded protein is CASSQVGLAGGDTQYF.